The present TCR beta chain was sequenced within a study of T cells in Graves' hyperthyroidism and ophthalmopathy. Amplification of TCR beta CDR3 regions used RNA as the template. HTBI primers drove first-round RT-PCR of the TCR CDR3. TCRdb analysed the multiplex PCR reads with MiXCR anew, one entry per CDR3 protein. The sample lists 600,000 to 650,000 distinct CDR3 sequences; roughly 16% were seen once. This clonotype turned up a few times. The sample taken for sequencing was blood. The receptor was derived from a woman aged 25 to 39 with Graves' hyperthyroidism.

The CDR3 region is CAISESIGQGTGTEAFF. For the CDR3, the DNA is TGTGCCATCAGTGAGTCGATAGGACAGGGGACGGGAACTGAAGCTTTCTTT. This chain joins TRBV10-3 and TRBJ1-1, with 9 bases fitting TRBD1. Losses at the gene ends were 0 bases for V and 5 bases for J; bases not matched to a gene: 10. This CDR3 comprises 17 residues. Germline V gives CDR1 ENHRY, CDR2 SYGVKD.